This TCR beta chain was sequenced in a study of T cells in Graves' hyperthyroidism and ophthalmopathy. The CDR3 covers 15 residues. Germline lookup yields CDR1 KGHSH and CDR2 LQKENI. V lost 0 bases to trimming and J lost 6 bases; unmatched junction nucleotides: 5. Stable Graves' hyperthyroidism meant no ophthalmopathy progression within 18 months. Newly diagnosed hyperthyroidism patients aged 18 to 65 years had disease lasting under 2 months. Authors of the study amplified TCR beta CDR3 regions from RNA transcripts. The HTBI primer set drove a first-round RT-PCR of the TCR CDR3. Each CDR3 protein is one row after TCRdb ran MiXCR on the multiplex PCR reads. The table includes around 520,000 distinct CDR3 sequences, less than 15% detected once. This clonotype was seen at least ten times.

The receptor was isolated from a woman aged 40 to 55 with Graves' hyperthyroidism. The V and J genes are TRBV18 and TRBJ1-1; 9 bases line up with TRBD1. The sequencing sample was made of blood. CDR3 residues: CASSPPGQGTAEAFF. DNA for the CDR3: TGTGCCAGCTCACCACCCGGACAGGGGACCGCTGAAGCTTTCTTT.